Detailed here is one T cell receptor beta chain. The antigen is not known. This specimen comes from a study of OX40 agonist ivuxolimab in advanced cancers. Study overall: Averaging 60 years in age, with a range of roughly 23 to 85, the cohort was about 85% male. Three patients showed partial responses: one hepatocellular carcinoma and two cutaneous melanoma cases.

Whole-study findings and limits: Low normalized T-cell clonal expansion also characterized some of the nonresponders.

This CDR3 has 16 residues. V trimming: 2 bases; J trimming: 4 bases; junction bases outside the gene matches: 6. Per the germline V gene, CDR1 is KGHSH and CDR2 is LQKENI. Sequencing was performed with immunoSEQ multiplex PCR; in TCRdb, only in-frame clones are kept and a portion is missing. Here the sample spans 77,000 or so clones, about 90% being singletons. The sequence came from an adult with an advanced solid tumor such as melanoma, head and neck, liver or kidney cancer. The rearrangement links TRBV18 to TRBJ2-2, with 8 bases that match TRBD2. Sample: CD4+ or CD8+ T cells sorted from blood, taken in a trial of the OX40 agonist ivuxolimab. The CDR3 sequence: CASSPGTRRSTGELFF. DNA for the CDR3: TGTGCCAGCTCACCAGGGACTAGGCGGAGCACCGGGGAGCTGTTTTTT.